The present T cell receptor beta chain was sequenced within a study of T cell repertoires in cytomegalovirus infection. The overall study: HLA-C-restricted CMV epitopes, recently identified, and well-studied HLA-B-restricted ones were used by the study. Whole-study findings and limits: Identification of carriers of CMV plus the relevant HLA was performed using cumulative public TCR beta family frequency. HLA-C-restricted, CMV-specific TCR beta clonotypes were dominant ex vivo.

V was trimmed by 2 bases and J by 2 bases, leaving 16 bases between them. Germline V lookup: CDR1 MNHEY, CDR2 SVGAGI. The CDR3 loop spans 17 amino acids. A single record per CDR3 protein comes from TCRdb applying MiXCR to the reads. The sample has roughly 920,000 distinct CDR3 sequences; approximately 33% are singletons. This clonotype was seen a handful of times. The antigen is not known. The clonotype comes from a human donor in good health (CMV status not recorded). Some clones in this sample may be carry-over from other donors' samples. The chain joins TRBV6-5 to TRBJ2-1; a weak D match, TRBD1 (6 bases). The starting material was cultured CD8+ T cells from PBMCs, obtained from culture after CMV antigen stimulation. DNA of the CDR3: TGTGCCAGCAGTTACACCGCGGGCCAGGGGCCCTACAATGAGCAGTTCTTC. Its protein product is CASSYTAGQGPYNEQFF.